The 27 T cell receptor beta chains in this list originate from one sample, sequenced in a study of shared clonotypes between healthy human individuals. Method: immunoSEQ multiplex PCR; TCRdb's copy keeps in-frame clones and lacks some. The repertoire includes roughly 1,100,000 clones, about 80% of them detected once, and 1.4% sits in the top ten. Material: memory CD4+ T cells sorted from blood. The sample's subset: CD45RA-negative fraction. Receptor source: a young man in good health.

This chain connects TRBV9 to TRBJ1-2; no reliable D call. This CDR3 contains 13 residues. V lost 1 base and J lost 4, with 8 bases in between. Looked up from germline, CDR1 is SGDLS and CDR2 is YYNGEE. CDR3 residues: CASSVMEGYGYTF. CDR3 nucleotide sequence: TGTGCCAGCAGCGTAATGGAAGGCTATGGCTACACCTTC.

The chain uses TRBV7-2 and TRBJ2-1; no clear D gene. Germline CDR1 SGHTA, CDR2 FQGNSA. V shed 1 base and J shed 4 bases, with 8 bases lying between them. CDR3 length: 14 residues. CDR3 DNA: TGTGCCAGCAGCTTAGATTTGATTTACAATGAGCAGTTCTTC. It yields the protein CASSLDLIYNEQFF. Based on the CDR3 plus reference TRBV7-2 and TRBJ2-1, the full variable domain is GAGVSQSPSNKVTEKGKDVELRCDPISGHTALYWYRQSLGQGLEFLIYFQGNSAPDKSGLPSDRFSAERTGGSVSTLTIQRTQQEDSAVYLCASSLDLIYNEQFFGPGTRLTVL.

As regards this clone: The same CDR3 can be traced to other DNA sequences in this sample. The V and J genes are TRBV5-1 and TRBJ2-1; D is ambiguous. The CDR3 is 13 amino acids. Germline loops: CDR1 SGHRS, CDR2 YFSETQ. Between the trimmed V and J ends, which lost 0 bases and 2 bases, there was a span of 3 bases. CDR3 in amino acids: CASSLDPYNEQFF. The CDR3 bases are TGCGCCAGCAGCTTGGACCCCTACAATGAGCAGTTCTTC.

J is TRBJ1-2 and V is TRBV6-1; TRBD1 might be the D (5 bases). Trimming removed 0 bases from V and 4 bases from J, with 9 bases in between. This CDR3 comprises 14 residues. Germline CDR1 is MNHNS and CDR2 is SASEGT. This CDR3 reads CASSEAGESYGYTF. The CDR3 DNA reads TGTGCCAGCAGTGAAGCAGGGGAAAGCTATGGCTACACCTTC.

The chain carries TRBV7-9 and TRBJ1-3; D gene ambiguous. CDR1 and CDR2 from the germline V gene are SEHNR and FQNEAQ (reference sequence). The CDR3 totals 19 residues. V was trimmed by 1 base and J by 2 bases, leaving 21 bases between them. The CDR3: CASSLEIRTGSGAGNTIYF. The CDR3 coding sequence is TGTGCCAGCAGCTTAGAGATTCGGACGGGAAGTGGAGCTGGAAACACCATATATTTT.

The table lists this clone with many counts. The J gene is TRBJ2-5, the V gene TRBV19, with D maybe TRBD1 (6 bases). Germline CDR1 is LNHDA and CDR2 is SQIVND (reference sequence). V lost 4 bases and J 0 bases, leaving 12 bases between the germline ends. CDR3 size: 15 residues. The CDR3 loop reads CASSSRGTYQETQYF. CDR3 nucleotide sequence: TGTGCCAGTAGTAGCAGGGGAACGTACCAAGAGACCCAGTACTTC.

The chain links TRBV5-3 to TRBJ1-2; perhaps TRBD1 as D (6 bases). TRBV5-3 has ORF status, its function being uncertain. The V gene lost 4 bases and the J gene lost 14 bases, with 15 bases spanning the gap. The CDR3 length is 11 residues. CDR3 coding DNA: TGTGCCAGAAGCATCTTTAGGAGGGGGACCTTC. The encoded protein is CARSIFRRGTF.

The rearrangement uses TRBV30 and TRBJ1-2; TRBD1 matches 7 bases. J was trimmed by 8 bases and V by 2 bases; bases with no gene match: 11. The germline CDR1 and CDR2 sequences are GTSNPN and SVGIG (reference sequence). The CDR3 is 14 residues long. The CDR3 nucleotides read TGTGCCTGGAGTACTCCAGGGGGGGCAGGCGGCTACACCTTC. Its translation: CAWSTPGGAGGYTF.

V and J are TRBV5-1 and TRBJ2-6; no firm D call. Germline CDR1 SGHRS, CDR2 YFSETQ. V lost 4 bases, J lost 0 bases, and 8 bases lay in between. The CDR3 length is 15 residues. CDR3 loop: CASSAPNSGANVLTF. DNA of the CDR3: TGCGCCAGCAGCGCCCCAAACTCTGGGGCCAACGTCCTGACTTTC.

This chain links TRBV13 with TRBJ1-1; 8 bases agree with TRBD1. Germline V lookup: CDR1 PRHDT, CDR2 FYEKMQ (reference sequence). The J segment lost 5 bases and the V segment lost 4 bases, leaving 12 bases of the junction unmatched. This CDR3 has 16 amino acids. In nucleotides, the CDR3 is TGTGCCAGCAGCTCGACAGGGGTAGGGGTATGGACTGAAGCTTTCTTT. This translates into CASSSTGVGVWTEAFF.

The rearrangement links TRBV6-5 to TRBJ1-1; D is ambiguous. Trimming removed 2 bases at V and 3 bases at J, with 13 bases between. CDR1 and CDR2 (germline): MNHEY, SVGAGI. CDR3 length: 15 residues. CDR3 sequence reads: CASSYGRAGDTEAFF. CDR3 sequence (DNA): TGTGCCAGCAGTTACGGTAGGGCGGGAGACACTGAAGCTTTCTTT.

CDR3 amino acids: CASRSLQGYTGELFF. The CDR3 region has the DNA TGTGCCAGCAGATCCTTACAGGGCTACACCGGGGAGCTGTTTTTT. This rearrangement joins TRBV6-1 to TRBJ2-2; maybe TRBD1 (6 bases). Trimming shortened V by 6 bases and J by 3 bases, and 14 bases separated the two germline ends. Germline CDR1 is MNHNS and CDR2 is SASEGT. The CDR3 covers 15 residues.

The gene calls are TRBV19 and TRBJ2-3, with 8 bases identical to TRBD1. The J segment lost 2 bases and the V segment lost 6 bases, leaving 13 bases of the junction unmatched. This CDR3 has 17 residues. CDR1 and CDR2 (germline): LNHDA, SQIVND (reference sequence). The CDR3 bases are TGTGCCAGTAGCAGTCCACCGGGACAGGCGTTCACAGATACGCAGTATTTT. Translating it yields CASSSPPGQAFTDTQYF.

This rearrangement joins TRBV5-1 to TRBJ1-1; no clear D. The CDR3 is made up of 16 amino acids. V lost 0 bases and J 1 base, leaving 13 bases between the germline ends. Germline CDR1 SGHRS, CDR2 YFSETQ. CDR3 DNA: TGCGCCAGCAGCTTGGGGACGGCTTCGGGGAACACTGAAGCTTTCTTT. This translates into CASSLGTASGNTEAFF.

The chain combines TRBV6-5 with TRBJ2-1; a weak D match, TRBD2 (5 bases). Germline values: CDR1 MNHEY, CDR2 SVGAGI. The V gene lost 10 bases and the J gene lost 5 bases, with 18 bases spanning the gap. CDR3 length: 14 residues. This CDR3 is CATRLSLANNEQFF. CDR3 DNA: TGTGCCACCAGACTATCATTGGCGAACAATGAGCAGTTCTTC.

The chain combines TRBV7-2 with TRBJ2-5; 14 bases fit TRBD2. The CDR3 totals 15 residues. Trimming at V came to 4 bases and at J to 4 bases, leaving 2 bases not matched to a gene. Germline CDR1 reads SGHTA; CDR2 reads FQGNSA. The CDR3: CASSWGLAGAETQYF. The DNA for the CDR3 is TGTGCCAGCAGCTGGGGACTAGCGGGAGCAGAGACCCAGTACTTC.

The chain combines TRBV6-7 with TRBJ2-1; D uncertain. TRBV6-7 has ORF status, its function being uncertain. The length of the CDR3 is 12 residues. The V gene lost 7 bases and the J gene lost 3 bases, with 7 bases spanning the gap. CDR3 nucleotide sequence: TGTGCCAGCACCCTGGGCTACAATGAGCAGTTCTTC. Residues: CASTLGYNEQFF.

This sequence joins TRBV30 and TRBJ2-1; D gene unclear. V lost 0 bases and J 10 bases, leaving 16 bases between the germline ends. The CDR3 sequence is 14 residues long. CDR1 and CDR2 (germline): GTSNPN, SVGIG (reference sequence). The CDR3 DNA reads TGTGCCTGGAGTGTCGGGCTGTTTACTTCAGAGCAGTTCTTC. It codes for CAWSVGLFTSEQFF.

V usage is TRBV4-2 and J usage is TRBJ2-7; the D gene is possibly TRBD1 (5 bases). The CDR3 is 14 residues long. Germline V gene sequence: CDR1 LGHNA, CDR2 YNFKEQ. V lost 6 bases and J 2 bases, leaving 14 bases between the germline ends. The CDR3 sequence: CASSRDSRTYEQYF. The CDR3 bases are TGTGCCAGCAGTCGTGACAGTCGTACCTACGAGCAGTACTTC.

This clone was seen more than once but under ten times. The chain has TRBV7-8 and TRBJ2-7; perhaps TRBD2 as D (6 bases). V lost 4 bases and J lost 1, with 8 bases in between. This CDR3 comprises 13 residues. Germline CDR1 and CDR2: SGHVS and FQNEAQ. The CDR3 DNA follows: TGTGCCAGCAGCTCGGCGGGGTCCTACGAGCAGTACTTC. Translating gives CASSSAGSYEQYF.

This chain uses TRBV7-2 with TRBJ2-7, with D uncertain. The CDR3 length is 13 residues. Germline V gives CDR1 SGHTA, CDR2 FQGNSA. The V gene lost 2 bases and the J gene lost 1 base, with 6 bases spanning the gap. CDR3 residues: CASSLSYSYEQYF. DNA of the CDR3: TGTGCCAGCAGCTTATCCTATTCCTACGAGCAGTACTTC.

In this sample, this clone turned up once. The gene calls are TRBV18 and TRBJ1-5; D may be TRBD1 (6 bases). Deletions cut 4 bases from V and 3 bases from J, with 16 bases between. The germline gives CDR1 KGHSH, CDR2 LQKENI. The CDR3 length is 16 residues. CDR3 sequence (DNA): TGTGCCAGCTCACAGCAAGGGGGGGGTACCAATCAGCCCCAGCATTTT. Translated, it gives CASSQQGGGTNQPQHF.

The count of this clone is one. Other nucleotide sequences in the sample specify the same CDR3. The V and J genes are TRBV7-2 and TRBJ2-1; perhaps TRBD2 as D (5 bases). Germline V CDR1 and CDR2: SGHTA, FQGNSA. This CDR3 contains 15 residues. V dropped 1 base and J dropped 1 base, with 8 bases sitting between them. In DNA, the CDR3 is TGTGCCAGCAGCTTAGATCGGGGTTCCTACAATGAGCAGTTCTTC. It codes for CASSLDRGSYNEQFF.

The gene calls are TRBV7-9 and TRBJ2-5, with D tentatively TRBD2 (6 bases). Looked up from germline, CDR1 is SEHNR and CDR2 is FQNEAQ (reference sequence). V was shortened by 5 bases and J by 9 bases, with 19 bases between the two germline ends. The CDR3 is 14 residues long. The CDR3 DNA follows: TGTGCCAGCAGCCAGGACTATCCACTCGGGGCCCAGTACTTC. It translates to CASSQDYPLGAQYF.

V usage is TRBV10-3 and J usage is TRBJ2-2; tentatively, D is TRBD1 (5 bases). V lost 0 bases and J lost 7, with 12 bases in between. Per the germline V gene, CDR1 is ENHRY and CDR2 is SYGVKD. The CDR3 has 15 amino acids. The CDR3 spells CAISESIRGNGELFF. The CDR3 region has the DNA TGTGCCATCAGTGAGTCGATTAGGGGAAACGGGGAGCTGTTTTTT.

J is TRBJ2-2 and V is TRBV7-8; the D is unclear. Germline CDR1 reads SGHVS; CDR2 reads FQNEAQ. V was pared by 7 bases and J by 3 bases, with 15 bases between. The CDR3 spans 15 residues. CDR3 DNA: TGTGCCAGCACCCTAGGAAGTGGGTACACCGGGGAGCTGTTTTTT. Its translation: CASTLGSGYTGELFF. Filled out from reference TRBV7-8 and TRBJ2-2, the complete variable domain reads GAGVSQSPRYKVAKRGQDVALRCDPISGHVSLFWYQQALGQGPEFLTYFQNEAQLDKSGLPSDRFFAERPEGSVSTLKIQRTQQEDSAVYLCASTLGSGYTGELFFGEGSRLTVL.

The genes are TRBV29-1 and TRBJ2-6; TRBD2 aligns across 8 bases. CDR1 and CDR2 from the germline V gene are SQVTM and ANQGSEA. The length of the CDR3 is 15 residues. V was clipped by 6 bases and J by 2 bases; unmatched bases: 6. DNA for the CDR3: TGCAGCGTACCGCGGGGGGCCCCTGGGGCCAACGTCCTGACTTTC. Amino acids: CSVPRGAPGANVLTF.